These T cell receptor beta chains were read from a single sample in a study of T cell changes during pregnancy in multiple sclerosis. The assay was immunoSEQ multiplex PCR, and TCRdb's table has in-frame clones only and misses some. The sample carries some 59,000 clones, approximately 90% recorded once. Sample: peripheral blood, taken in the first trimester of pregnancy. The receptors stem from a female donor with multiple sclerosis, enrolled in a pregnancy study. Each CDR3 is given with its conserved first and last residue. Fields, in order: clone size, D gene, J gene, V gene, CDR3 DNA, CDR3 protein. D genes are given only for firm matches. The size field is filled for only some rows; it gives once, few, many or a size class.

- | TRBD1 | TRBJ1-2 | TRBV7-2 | TGTGCCAGCAGCTTTGACAGGGGAAACTATGGCTACACCTTC | CASSFDRGNYGYTF
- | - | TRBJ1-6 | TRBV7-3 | TGTGCCAGCAGCGAGCATGGGGCTGGGAATTCACCCCTCCACTTT | CASSEHGAGNSPLHF
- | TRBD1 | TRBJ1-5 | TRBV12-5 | TGTGCTAGTGGTTTGGTCCGGACAGGGGTCACGAGCAATCAGCCCCAGCATTTT | CASGLVRTGVTSNQPQHF
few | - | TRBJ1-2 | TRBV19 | TGTGCCAGTAGTTCGGGGGTTATCGGCTACACCTTC | CASSSGVIGYTF
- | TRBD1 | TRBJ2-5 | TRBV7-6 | TGTGCCAGCAGCTCCATCCGGGACAGGGGGCGGGAGACCCAGTACTTC | CASSSIRDRGRETQYF
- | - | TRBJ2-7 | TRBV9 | TGTGCCAGCAGCTTGGGGGGAGAGGGCTACGAGCAGTACTTC | CASSLGGEGYEQYF
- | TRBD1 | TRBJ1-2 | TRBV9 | TGTGCCAGCAGTCACTCCTCGGGACAGGACCAAGCCTCCTATGGCTACACCTTC | CASSHSSGQDQASYGYTF
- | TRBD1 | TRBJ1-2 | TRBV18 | TGTGCCAGCTCACCACAGGGGGACAGGGGAGGCTACACCTTC | CASSPQGDRGGYTF
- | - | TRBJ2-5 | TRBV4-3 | TGCGCCAGCAGCCAAGATCGATCTAGCCGGGGGGAGACCCAGTACTTC | CASSQDRSSRGETQYF
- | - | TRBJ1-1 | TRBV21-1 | TGTGCCAGCAGCAAAGGTGGGGTGGGGGGTGAAGCTTTCTTT | CASSKGGVGGEAFF
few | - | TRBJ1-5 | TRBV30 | TGTGCCTGGAGTATCCAGGTTTCGGATCAGCCCCAGCATTTT | CAWSIQVSDQPQHF
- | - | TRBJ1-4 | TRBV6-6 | TGTGCCAGCACCGGGTCATCTAATGAAAAACTGTTTTTT | CASTGSSNEKLFF
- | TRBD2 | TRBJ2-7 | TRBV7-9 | TGTGCCAGCAGCTTAACTAGCGGGAGGTCATACGAGCAGTACTTC | CASSLTSGRSYEQYF
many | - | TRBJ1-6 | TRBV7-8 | TGTGCCAGCAGCTTAGGTGGCAGTAATTCACCCCTCCACTTT | CASSLGGSNSPLHF
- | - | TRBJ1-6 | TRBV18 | TGTGCCAGCTCACTCTCGACAGTCTATAATTCACCCCTCCACTTT | CASSLSTVYNSPLHF
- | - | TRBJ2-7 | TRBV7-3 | TGTGCCAGCAGCTTAACTGGGGGCGAGATCTACGAGCAGTACTTC | CASSLTGGEIYEQYF
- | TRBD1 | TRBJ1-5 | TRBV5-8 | TGTGCCAGCAGCATTAAACCAGGGGGCGGACAGCCCCAGCATTTT | CASSIKPGGGQPQHF
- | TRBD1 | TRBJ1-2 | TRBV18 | TGTGCCAGCTCACCAGCTTCGGGACAGGGATTATTTGTGGGCTACACCTTC | CASSPASGQGLFVGYTF
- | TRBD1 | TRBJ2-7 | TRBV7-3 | TGTGCCAGCAGCTCACAGCCTCGGGACAGGGCCTACGAGCAGTACTTC | CASSSQPRDRAYEQYF
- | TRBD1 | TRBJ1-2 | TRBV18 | TGTGCCAGCTCGTACACAGGGGGCGCTCCCTATGGCTACACCTTC | CASSYTGGAPYGYTF
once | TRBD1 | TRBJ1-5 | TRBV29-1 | TGCAGCGTTATACTCCAGGGGGCGCAGGATCAGCCCCAGCATTTT | CSVILQGAQDQPQHF
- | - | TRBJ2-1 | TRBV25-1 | TGTGCCAGCAGTGAATTTCGGGGGAGAGGCGAGCAGTTCTTC | CASSEFRGRGEQFF
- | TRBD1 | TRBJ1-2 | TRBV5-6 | TGTGCCAGCAGCTTGGACAGGGGGAACTATGGCTACACCTTC | CASSLDRGNYGYTF
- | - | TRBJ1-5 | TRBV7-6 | TGTGCCAGCAGCTTAGCAGGGGATAGCAATCAGCCCCAGCATTTT | CASSLAGDSNQPQHF
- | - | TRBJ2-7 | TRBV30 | TGTGCCTGGAGTGGTCGATACGAGCAGTACTTC | CAWSGRYEQYF
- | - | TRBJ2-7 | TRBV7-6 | TGTGCCAGCAGCCCGAACCTAATCTCCTACGAGCAGTACTTC | CASSPNLISYEQYF
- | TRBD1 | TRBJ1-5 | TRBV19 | TGTGCCAGTAGGAGACAGGGGAAAGGGGATCAGCCCCAGCATTTT | CASRRQGKGDQPQHF
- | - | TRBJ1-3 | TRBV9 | TGTGCCAGCAGCGTAGATACCGGAGACTCTGGAAACACCATATATTTT | CASSVDTGDSGNTIYF
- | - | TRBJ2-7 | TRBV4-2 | TGTGCCAGCAGCCAAGATCTAGCTAGCGAGCAGTACTTC | CASSQDLASEQYF
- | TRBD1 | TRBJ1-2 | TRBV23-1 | TGCGCCAGCAGCCGGGGGAGGGACAGGCGCCGGAGCTACACCTTC | CASSRGRDRRRSYTF
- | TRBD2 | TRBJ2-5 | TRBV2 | TGTGCCAGCATTATGACTAGCGGGGGATACCAAGAGACCCAGTACTTC | CASIMTSGGYQETQYF
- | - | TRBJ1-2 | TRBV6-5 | TGTGCCAGCAGTTACTCTAGTCCAAGAGCTAACTATGGCTACACCTTC | CASSYSSPRANYGYTF
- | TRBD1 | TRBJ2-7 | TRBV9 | TGTGCCAGCAGCGCCGGAGGGGGGACAGGGGTCCACGAGCAGTACTTC | CASSAGGGTGVHEQYF
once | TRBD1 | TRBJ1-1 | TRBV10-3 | TGTGCCATCAGTGCGACAGGGAGCACTGAAGCTTTCTTT | CAISATGSTEAFF
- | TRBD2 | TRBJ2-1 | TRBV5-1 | TGCGCCAGCAGCTTGTGGCTAGCGGGCTCCTACAATGAGCAGTTCTTC | CASSLWLAGSYNEQFF
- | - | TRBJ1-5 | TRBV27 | TGTGCCAGCAGTTTATCGGCAGGGGATCAGCCCCAGCATTTT | CASSLSAGDQPQHF
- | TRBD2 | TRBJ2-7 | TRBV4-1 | TGCGCCAGCAGCCAAGAGGGAGGGAGGACCTACGAGCAGTACTTC | CASSQEGGRTYEQYF
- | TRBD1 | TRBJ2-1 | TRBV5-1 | TGCGCCAGCAGGGCTACGGGACAGGGGAACAATGAGCAGTTCTTC | CASRATGQGNNEQFF
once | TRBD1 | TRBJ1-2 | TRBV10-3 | TGTGCCATCAGTGAGTTAGGACAGGGTTATGGCTACACCTTC | CAISELGQGYGYTF
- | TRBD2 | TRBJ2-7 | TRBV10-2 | TGCGCCAGCAGCAAGACTAGCGGGAGCTACGAGCAGTACTTC | CASSKTSGSYEQYF
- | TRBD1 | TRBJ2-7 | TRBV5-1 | TGCGCCAGCAGCTTGGGGCTGGGACAGGGCTCCTACGAGCAGTACTTC | CASSLGLGQGSYEQYF
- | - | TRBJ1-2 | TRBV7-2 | TGTGCCAGCAGCTTAGTCGACGGGGGGAGGTATGGCTACACCTTC | CASSLVDGGRYGYTF
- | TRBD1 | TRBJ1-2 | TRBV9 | TGTGCCAGCAGCGTAGAGGGTCGGGGCAGGGGGCAGGGTGGCTACACCTTC | CASSVEGRGRGQGGYTF
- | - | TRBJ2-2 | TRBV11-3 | TGTGCCAGCAGCCCACATACAGGGACCGGGGAGCTGTTTTTT | CASSPHTGTGELFF
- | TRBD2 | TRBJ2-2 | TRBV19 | TGTGCCAGTAGTGTGATAGCGGGGGGCACCGGGGAGCTGTTTTTT | CASSVIAGGTGELFF
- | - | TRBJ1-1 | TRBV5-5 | TGTGCCAGCACCTCCTTTCAGGGAGCTTTCTTT | CASTSFQGAFF
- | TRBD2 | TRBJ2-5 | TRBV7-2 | TGTGCCAGCAGCTTTAGCGGGGATGAGACCCAGTACTTC | CASSFSGDETQYF
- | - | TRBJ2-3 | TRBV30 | TGTGCCTGGAGTGAGAAAGCGCTCCACACAGATACGCAGTATTTT | CAWSEKALHTDTQYF
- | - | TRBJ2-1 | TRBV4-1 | TGCGCCAGCAGCCAAGAAAGGTGGCGGGGTGAGCAGTTCTTC | CASSQERWRGEQFF
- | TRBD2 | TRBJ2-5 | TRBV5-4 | TGTGCCAGCAGCTCCTCCGGGGGAGCGGGAAGGAGAGAGCGGTACTTC | CASSSSGGAGRRERYF
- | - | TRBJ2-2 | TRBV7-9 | TGTGCCAGCAGCGTAGGGGTTGAGGCCGGGGAGCTGTTTTTT | CASSVGVEAGELFF
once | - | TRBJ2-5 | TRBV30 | TGTGCCTGGAGTACAGGGTCGGAGACCCAGTACTTC | CAWSTGSETQYF
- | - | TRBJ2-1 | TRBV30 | TGTGCCTGGAGTGGCTTAGCGGACAATGAGCAGTTCTTC | CAWSGLADNEQFF